These T cell receptor beta chains were read from a single sample in a study of blood T cell repertoires in COVID-19. TCRdb keeps only in-frame clones here, not all; method: immunoSEQ multiplex PCR. The sample consists of over 110,000 clones, 88% of them appearing once. Input material: peripheral blood. The receptors stem from a human donor in a cohort sampled during active COVID-19. The CDR3 runs from the conserved cysteine through the conserved F or W. The order of the fields is D gene, J gene, clone size, V gene, CDR3 length, CDR3 DNA, CDR3 protein. The D gene is left open where the match is weak. For some rows the clone size is stated as once, few or many, or as a class when expanded; others skip it.

TRBD2,TRBJ2-1,.,TRBV9,19,TGTGCCAGCAGCGCTGATAGCGGGGGGGCTTCCCCCTCCTACAATGAGCAGTTCTTC,CASSADSGGASPSYNEQFF
.,TRBJ1-6,.,TRBV30,14,TGTGCCTGGAGTGTACGGGGGGATAATTCACCCCTCCACTTT,CAWSVRGDNSPLHF
.,TRBJ2-6,.,TRBV29-1,15,TGCAGCGTCAGACAGGACTTCTCTGGGGCCAACGTCCTGACTTTC,CSVRQDFSGANVLTF
.,TRBJ1-5,.,TRBV15,17,TGTGCCACCAGCAGACAACGCCGGGTGGATAGCAATCAGCCCCAGCATTTT,CATSRQRRVDSNQPQHF
TRBD2,TRBJ2-5,.,TRBV19,16,TGTGCCAGTAGTATAGATAAGGACGGGCGGGGGGAGACCCAGTACTTC,CASSIDKDGRGETQYF
TRBD2,TRBJ2-7,.,TRBV2,15,TGTGCCAGCAGGGCCAGGACTAGCGGGGGCTTCGAGCAGTACTTC,CASRARTSGGFEQYF
TRBD2,TRBJ2-3,many,TRBV7-9,15,TGTGCCAGCAGCCACCGACTAGCGAGCACAGATACGCAGTATTTT,CASSHRLASTDTQYF
TRBD1,TRBJ1-1,.,TRBV24-1,13,TGTGCCACACGACAGGGAGGAAGTACTGAAGCTTTCTTT,CATRQGGSTEAFF
TRBD1,TRBJ1-5,.,TRBV6-6,16,TGTGCCAGCACCCCCGAGCGGACAGGGGAGAATCAGCCCCAGCATTTT,CASTPERTGENQPQHF
.,TRBJ1-6,.,TRBV25-1,16,TGTGCCAGCAGTGAAAGCTCCACAGTTTATAATTCACCCCTCCACTTT,CASSESSTVYNSPLHF
.,TRBJ2-1,.,TRBV24-1,11,TGTGCCACCAGTGAAGGCGGTGAGCAGTTCTTC,CATSEGGEQFF
TRBD1,TRBJ1-1,.,TRBV3-1/TRBV3-2,14,TGTGCCAGCAGCTGGGACAGGGAGGTGACTGAAGCTTTCTTT,CASSWDREVTEAFF
.,TRBJ1-6,.,TRBV12-3/TRBV12-4,13,TGTGCCAGCAGTACCCCAGGGAATTCACCCCTCCACTTT,CASSTPGNSPLHF
.,TRBJ2-7,once,TRBV29-1,13,TGCAGCGTTGAAGCTGCGGGGCCCTACGAGCAGTACTTC,CSVEAAGPYEQYF
.,TRBJ1-5,few,TRBV6-5,15,TGTGCCAGCAGCTTACAGGGCCCGGGCAATCAGCCCCAGCATTTT,CASSLQGPGNQPQHF
TRBD1,TRBJ1-5,once,TRBV19,14,TGTGCCAGTAGTAACGGGACAGGGCTTCAGCCCCAGCATTTT,CASSNGTGLQPQHF
.,TRBJ2-7,few,TRBV7-2,13,TGTGCCAGCAGCTTACCAGGGGGGTACGAGCAGTACTTC,CASSLPGGYEQYF
.,TRBJ2-7,.,TRBV3-1/TRBV3-2,14,TGTGCCAGCAGCCAACAGGGGATGGTTTACGAGCAGTACTTC,CASSQQGMVYEQYF
TRBD2,TRBJ2-3,.,TRBV29-1,11,TGCAGCGGACGGACTAGCGGGGGCCCTTATTTT,CSGRTSGGPYF
.,TRBJ1-6,.,TRBV3-1/TRBV3-2,12,TGTGCCAGCAGCCAACCGAATTCACCCCTCCACTTT,CASSQPNSPLHF
.,TRBJ1-5,.,TRBV18,15,TGTGCCAGCTCACCGCCCGGGGGTCTAAATCAGCCCCAGCATTTT,CASSPPGGLNQPQHF
.,TRBJ1-2,.,TRBV29-1,14,TGCAGCGTTGAAGATCTTCAACAATTCTATGGCTACACCTTC,CSVEDLQQFYGYTF
.,TRBJ2-5,once,TRBV7-2,14,TGTGCCAGCAGCTTAGCGGTGGGGCTGGAGACCCAGTACTTC,CASSLAVGLETQYF
.,TRBJ2-1,.,TRBV19,15,TGTGCCAGTAGTAGGGGGACTGGCTCCTACAATGAGCAGTTCTTC,CASSRGTGSYNEQFF
.,TRBJ1-5,.,TRBV6-2/TRBV6-3,14,TGTGCCAGCAGTTATCCGGGGTGGGCTCAGCCCCAGCATTTT,CASSYPGWAQPQHF
TRBD1,TRBJ1-2,.,TRBV7-2,15,TGTGCCAGCAGCTACCGCAGGGGACAGGGGGCAAGCTACACCTTC,CASSYRRGQGASYTF
TRBD2,TRBJ2-7,.,TRBV27,14,TGTGCCAGCAGTCCCCTGGGAGGGAGGCACGAGCAGTACTTC,CASSPLGGRHEQYF
TRBD2,TRBJ2-1,once,TRBV11-1,15,TGTGCCAGCAGTCTACTAGCGGGAGGTTACAATGAGCAGTTCTTC,CASSLLAGGYNEQFF
.,TRBJ2-3,.,TRBV6-5,16,TGTGCCAGCAGTTTCCCGGGCGGGCGTAGCACAGATACGCAGTATTTT,CASSFPGGRSTDTQYF
.,TRBJ2-4,.,TRBV6-5,15,TGTGCCAGCAAGAGACCGGGGGATGCCAAAAACATTCAGTACTTC,CASKRPGDAKNIQYF
TRBD2,TRBJ2-1,few,TRBV5-4,15,TGTGCCAGCAGCTTGGGACTAGCGGGGGCAGGGGAGCAGTTCTTC,CASSLGLAGAGEQFF
.,TRBJ2-1,.,TRBV15,14,TGTGCCACCAGCAGAGATGGCAGGTACAATGAGCAGTTCTTC,CATSRDGRYNEQFF
.,TRBJ1-2,.,TRBV29-1,10,TGCAGCGTTTACAGGGATGGCTACACCTTC,CSVYRDGYTF
.,TRBJ1-2,.,TRBV30,12,TGTGCCTGGGAGCGCGGGGGGTATGGCTACACCTTC,CAWERGGYGYTF
.,TRBJ2-2,.,TRBV5-1,13,TGCGCCAGCACTCACAGGGATCACGGGGAGCTGTTTTTT,CASTHRDHGELFF
TRBD1,TRBJ2-7,.,TRBV7-9,15,TGTGCCAGCAGCTACAGGGGGCAAACGTCCTACGAGCAGTACTTC,CASSYRGQTSYEQYF
TRBD1,TRBJ2-7,.,TRBV30,14,TGTGCCTGTGCTGCGGGACAGGCACCCTACGAGCAGTACTTC,CACAAGQAPYEQYF
.,TRBJ1-1,.,TRBV14,13,TGTGCCACCGGACCCGGGATGAACACTGAAGCTTTCTTT,CATGPGMNTEAFF
.,TRBJ2-2,.,TRBV7-9,19,TGTGCCAGCAGCTTCGGAGTACAGGGTACCCGGACGACGTCCGGGGAGCTGTTTTTT,CASSFGVQGTRTTSGELFF
TRBD1,TRBJ1-2,few,TRBV12-3/TRBV12-4,12,TGTGCCAGCAGCCCAGGGGGCGTGGGCTACACCTTC,CASSPGGVGYTF
TRBD1,TRBJ2-2,once,TRBV5-1,15,TGCGCCAGCAGCCCGGGGACAGGGTACACCGGGGAGCTGTTTTTT,CASSPGTGYTGELFF